This is a list of T cell receptor beta chains from one sample in a study of human T cells and chemical hapten exposure. TCRdb re-derived calls from the RACE reads in MiXCR, one entry per CDR3 protein. The sample consists of tens of thousands of distinct CDR3 sequences, 7.5% to 8% of them appearing once. Specimen: whole blood, collected in connection with sensitization to the hapten diphenylcyclopropenone (DPC). The receptors were sampled from a woman aged 45-65 years with alopecia areata. Some clones in this sample may be carry-over from other donors' samples. CDR3s include the opening cysteine and the closing phenylalanine or tryptophan. A D gene is named only where the DNA matches it firmly. Rows may omit the clone size; those that give it use once, few, many or a size class.

size,V,D,J,DNA,CDR3
NA,TRBV12-3/TRBV12-4,TRBD1,TRBJ2-7,TGTGCCAGCAGTTCCGGGACAGGGGTTTACGAGCAGTACTTC,CASSSGTGVYEQYF
few,TRBV5-6,NA,TRBJ2-3,TGTGCCAGCAGCTCCCCAGGAGCAGATACGCAGTATTTT,CASSSPGADTQYF
many,TRBV12-3/TRBV12-4,TRBD1,TRBJ1-1,TGTGCCAGCAGTTCCCCGGACAGGGCGAACACTGAAGCTTTCTTT,CASSSPDRANTEAFF
many,TRBV20-1,NA,TRBJ2-7,TGCAGTGCTAGAGATCTATGGTCCGACAGCTCCTACGAGCAGTACTTC,CSARDLWSDSSYEQYF
few,TRBV7-2,NA,TRBJ1-3,TGTGCCAGCAGCCCGCCCCCCTCTGGAAACACCATATATTTT,CASSPPPSGNTIYF
few,TRBV18,NA,TRBJ1-2,TGTGCCAGCTCACCATCCTCGTATGTGGGCTATGGCTACACCTTC,CASSPSSYVGYGYTF
many,TRBV6-1,NA,TRBJ1-5,TGTGCCAGCAGTGGACAGAGGAGCAATCAGCCCCAGCATTTT,CASSGQRSNQPQHF
many,TRBV3-1,NA,TRBJ2-7,TGTGCCAGCAGCCAAGCAAACCCGAACTCCCAGTACTTC,CASSQANPNSQYF
many,TRBV2,NA,TRBJ1-1,TGTGCCAGCAGTGGAGGACAGAACACTGAAGCTTTCTTT,CASSGGQNTEAFF
few,TRBV28,TRBD1,TRBJ1-6,TGTGCCAGCAGTCCCAGCCAGGGGGCCCCAGGGAATTCACCCCTCCACTTT,CASSPSQGAPGNSPLHF
many,TRBV29-1,NA,TRBJ2-5,TGCAGCGTTAGGAACACAGGAGTTAAAGAGACCCAGTACTTC,CSVRNTGVKETQYF
many,TRBV12-3/TRBV12-4,NA,TRBJ1-3,TGTGCCAGCAGCGAGAACAGGGTCGTTTCTGGAAACACCATATATTTT,CASSENRVVSGNTIYF
few,TRBV30,TRBD1,TRBJ2-7,TGTGCCTGGAGCCTATTGGGACAGGGGTACGAGCAGTACTTC,CAWSLLGQGYEQYF
NA,TRBV10-3,NA,TRBJ2-3,TGTGCCATCAGTGAAATGCGAGCTCTCGGGGCAGATACGCAGTATTTT,CAISEMRALGADTQYF
many,TRBV2,NA,TRBJ2-5,TGTGCCAGCAGTGAAAGGCTGGTATCAGAGACCCAGTACTTC,CASSERLVSETQYF
NA,TRBV30,NA,TRBJ1-4,TGTGCCTGGCAGTTCGGGGGGATGACTAATGAAAAACTGTTTTTT,CAWQFGGMTNEKLFF
many,TRBV20-1,NA,TRBJ1-2,TGCAGTGCGCCGGGGGCCGGCTACACCTTC,CSAPGAGYTF
NA,TRBV7-3,NA,TRBJ2-3,TGTGCCAGCAGCTTGGACGGAGGCACAGATACGCAGTATTTT,CASSLDGGTDTQYF
once,TRBV7-2,TRBD1,TRBJ2-1,TGTGCCGGCAGGACCGGGACAGACAGATACAATGAGCAGTTCTTC,CAGRTGTDRYNEQFF
many,TRBV5-6,NA,TRBJ2-7,TGTGCCAGCAGCTTTAGGACTCGAAGCTACGAGCAGTACTTC,CASSFRTRSYEQYF
many,TRBV27,NA,TRBJ1-5,TGTGCCAGCAGTTTAAGGGACAGCAATCAGCCCCAGCATTTT,CASSLRDSNQPQHF
NA,TRBV12-3/TRBV12-4,NA,TRBJ1-2,TGTGCCAGCAGACCGGGCCGAGGTCATTGGGATGGCTACACCTTC,CASRPGRGHWDGYTF
many,TRBV18,TRBD2,TRBJ2-3,TGTGCCAGCTCACCGAAACCGGGACTAGCGGGAGCAGATACGCAGTATTTT,CASSPKPGLAGADTQYF
many,TRBV7-2,NA,TRBJ2-7,TGTGCCAGCAGCTCCCGCTTCCTCTCTAACGAGCAGTACTTC,CASSSRFLSNEQYF
NA,TRBV28,NA,TRBJ2-5,TGTGCCAGCAGTTCTGACAGCCAAGAGACCCAGTACTTC,CASSSDSQETQYF
many,TRBV20-1,TRBD2,TRBJ2-1,TGCAGTGCTAGAGCGGGAGGGCGAGGTAATGAGCAGTTCTTC,CSARAGGRGNEQFF
many,TRBV5-5,NA,TRBJ1-2,TGTGCCAGCAGCTTGCCGCAGGACGGCGCCTATGGCTACACCTTC,CASSLPQDGAYGYTF
many,TRBV6-4,TRBD2,TRBJ2-1,TGTGCCAGCAGTGGGGCTAGCGGGAACTATGGACATGAGCAGTTCTTC,CASSGASGNYGHEQFF
many,TRBV7-6,TRBD1,TRBJ1-5,TGTGCCAGCAGCTCCCGACAGGGTAGTAGTCAGCCCCAGCATTTT,CASSSRQGSSQPQHF
many,TRBV6-5,NA,TRBJ1-3,TGTGCCAGCAGTTACTCGAACAGGGCGTCTGGAAACACCATATATTTT,CASSYSNRASGNTIYF
NA,TRBV29-1,NA,TRBJ1-1,NA,CSVGPGPTMNTEAFF
few,TRBV19,TRBD1,TRBJ2-5,TGTGCCAGTAGTATACGTAGTGCGTCCCAGGGACAGACTCAAGAGACCCAGTACTTC,CASSIRSASQGQTQETQYF
many,TRBV10-3,TRBD2,TRBJ2-1,TGTGCCATCAGTGAGGGATCGGGGGGGACCTCGTACAATGAGCAGTTCTTC,CAISEGSGGTSYNEQFF
NA,TRBV7-3,NA,TRBJ2-1,TGTGCCAGCAGCCCTCAAGCGGAATTCTACAATGAGCAGTTCTTC,CASSPQAEFYNEQFF
many,TRBV29-1,NA,TRBJ1-1,TGCAGCGCTTACGGACGGGGGGTTACTGAAGCTTTCTTT,CSAYGRGVTEAFF
NA,TRBV7-2,TRBD1,TRBJ1-2,TGTGCCAGCAGCCCCTCCTGGACAGGGGGAAGCTATGGCTACACCTTC,CASSPSWTGGSYGYTF
many,TRBV10-2,TRBD2,TRBJ2-1,TGCGCCAGCAAGCTAGCGGGAGCGGGCTACAATGAGCAGTTCTTC,CASKLAGAGYNEQFF
many,TRBV11-2,NA,TRBJ2-5,TGTGCCAGCAGCTCCGGGACTTATTCTCAAGAGACCCAGTACTTC,CASSSGTYSQETQYF
many,TRBV12-3/TRBV12-4,TRBD1,TRBJ1-3,TGTGCCAGCAGTTCCCGGACAGGGCCGCTTGGAAACACCATATATTTT,CASSSRTGPLGNTIYF
many,TRBV11-1,TRBD1,TRBJ1-1,TGTGCCAGCAGGGAGACAGGGGGGAACACTGAAGCTTTCTTT,CASRETGGNTEAFF
NA,TRBV29-1,TRBD1,TRBJ2-1,TGCAGCGTCGCCGGGACAGACGTATGGAATGAGCAGTTCTTC,CSVAGTDVWNEQFF
many,TRBV6-4,TRBD2,TRBJ2-1,TGTGCCAGCAGCGCTAGCGGGACTAACTACAATGAGCAGTTCTTC,CASSASGTNYNEQFF
few,TRBV29-1,TRBD1,TRBJ1-2,TGCAGCGCACAGGGGGCGGGCTATGGCTACACCTTC,CSAQGAGYGYTF